These 8 T cell receptor beta chains came from one sample sequenced in a study of shared clonotypes between healthy human individuals. The assay was immunoSEQ multiplex PCR, and TCRdb's table has in-frame clones only and misses some. This sample has 2 million to 2.5 million clones, with around 92% found just once. The material sequenced was naive CD4+ T cells from PBMCs. Subset: CD45RA+ positively selected. These receptors were collected from a young man in good health. Some clones in this sample may be carry-over from other donors' samples.

As regards this clone: Since a much larger clone is just one base distant, this may be a read error. Other DNA sequences from this sample encode an identical CDR3 as well. V is TRBV27 and J is TRBJ2-1; D is unclear. V lost 6 bases and J lost 3, with 3 bases in between. The CDR3 is 11 residues long. The germline V gene has CDR1 MNHEY and CDR2 SMNVEV (reference sequence). CDR3 sequence: CASRFYNEQFF. The CDR3 bases are TGTGCCAGCAGATTCTACAATGAGCAGTTCTTC.

This clone was seen only a few times. The V call is TRBV2, the J call TRBJ1-5, with 7 bases identical to TRBD1. Losses at the gene ends were 7 bases for V and 4 bases for J; bases not matched to a gene: 4. This CDR3 has 13 residues. Germline CDR1 SNHLY, CDR2 FYNNEI. Here the CDR3 reads CASMQGENQPQHF. CDR3 in DNA: TGTGCCAGCATGCAGGGGGAGAATCAGCCCCAGCATTTT.

This chain uses TRBV18 with TRBJ2-4; no clear D gene. CDR1 and CDR2 from the germline V gene are KGHSH and LQKENI. V was pared by 0 bases and J by 5 bases, with 8 bases between. This CDR3 has 14 residues. In DNA, the CDR3 is TGTGCCAGCTCACCACCTTCAGAGCAAAACATTCAGTACTTC. This sequence encodes CASSPPSEQNIQYF.

The chain combines TRBV12-5 with TRBJ2-4; possible D gene TRBD1, 6 bases. Germline assignment: CDR1 LGHNT and CDR2 FRNRAP. Trimming shortened V by 9 bases and J by 8 bases, and 14 bases separated the two germline ends. The CDR3 is made up of 12 amino acids. The DNA of the CDR3 is TGTGCTAGCGCAGGGGTGGGGGACATTCAGTACTTC. Residues: CASAGVGDIQYF.

V and J are TRBV10-3 and TRBJ2-7; 8 bases map to TRBD1. CDR3 length: 17 residues. From germline, CDR1 is ENHRY and CDR2 SYGVKD. The V segment lost 6 bases and the J segment 2 bases; nucleotides outside the gene matches: 15. DNA of the CDR3: TGTGCCATCAGACCGGGACAGGATTTTTCCGTCCCCTACGAGCAGTACTTC. This gives the protein CAIRPGQDFSVPYEQYF.

The chain couples TRBV9 to TRBJ1-3, with D possibly being TRBD1 (6 bases). The CDR3 is 16 residues long. With 4 bases removed from V and 0 bases from J, the gap between germline ends came to 14 bases. Germline assignment: CDR1 SGDLS and CDR2 YYNGEE. The CDR3 loop is CASSSGQFNSGNTIYF. The DNA for the CDR3 is TGTGCCAGCAGCTCCGGACAGTTTAACTCTGGAAACACCATATATTTT.

CDR3 loop: CASGLAGHNEQFF. CDR3 coding DNA: TGCGCCAGCGGGCTAGCGGGCCACAATGAGCAGTTCTTC. The rearrangement uses TRBV5-1 and TRBJ2-1, with 8 bases that match TRBD2. Germline V gene lookup returns CDR1 SGHRS and CDR2 YFSETQ. The CDR3 is made up of 13 amino acids. V was clipped by 7 bases and J by 5 bases; unmatched bases: 5.

V and J are TRBV27 and TRBJ2-1; 7 bases align to TRBD2. The CDR3 covers 13 residues. The V gene's germline CDR1 is MNHEY and CDR2 SMNVEV (reference sequence). V trimming: 5 bases; J trimming: 8 bases; junction bases outside the gene matches: 6. The CDR3 DNA follows: TGTGCCAGCAGTACGCCGACTAGCCATGAGCAGTTCTTC. Translating it yields CASSTPTSHEQFF.